The sequence of this T cell receptor beta chain was determined in a study of T-cell memory formation after mild COVID-19. General study points: The authors left the SARS-CoV-2 specificity of second-wave clones peaking on day 37 unconfirmed. Later expanders leaned CD4+, whereas clones that contracted between day 15 and 85 were balanced CD4/CD8.

V lost 4 bases and J lost 5, with 11 bases in between. The CDR3 is 12 amino acids. Germline CDR1 and CDR2: DFQATT and SNEGSKA (reference sequence). TCR alpha and TCR beta cDNA libraries carrying sample barcodes and UMIs were produced by 5'RACE using constant-segment primers. TCRdb independently ran MiXCR on the 5' RACE reads; one entry per CDR3 protein. The table has hundreds of thousands of distinct CDR3 sequences, roughly 18% seen once. A note on this clonotype: Its antigen is unknown.

The chain carries TRBV20-1 and TRBJ1-1, with D perhaps TRBD1 (5 bases). This receptor was obtained from an adult woman who had mild COVID-19 (a few samples of this study predate the infection). Cell type and time point are not known. Sequenced sample: PBMCs or a T cell subset sorted from them (not recorded which). CDR3 DNA sequence: TGCAGTGCTACCAATCCAGGGACTGAAGCTTTCTTT. Residues: CSATNPGTEAFF.